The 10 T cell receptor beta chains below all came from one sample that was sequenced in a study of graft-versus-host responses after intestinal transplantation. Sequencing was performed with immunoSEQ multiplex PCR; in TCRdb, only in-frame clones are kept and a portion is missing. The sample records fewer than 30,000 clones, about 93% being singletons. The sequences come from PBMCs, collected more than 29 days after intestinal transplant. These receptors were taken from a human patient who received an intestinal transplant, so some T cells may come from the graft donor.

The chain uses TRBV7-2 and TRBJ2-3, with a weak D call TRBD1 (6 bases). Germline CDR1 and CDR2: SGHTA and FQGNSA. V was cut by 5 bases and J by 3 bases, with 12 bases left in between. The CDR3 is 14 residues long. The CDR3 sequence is CASSPLRGTDTQYF. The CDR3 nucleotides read TGTGCCAGCAGCCCCCTAAGGGGGACAGATACGCAGTATTTT.

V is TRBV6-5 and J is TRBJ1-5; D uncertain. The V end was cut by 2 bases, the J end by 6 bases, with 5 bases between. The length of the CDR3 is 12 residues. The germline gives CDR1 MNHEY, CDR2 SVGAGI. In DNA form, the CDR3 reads TGTGCCAGCAGTTACGTGGGTCAGCCCCAGCATTTT. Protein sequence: CASSYVGQPQHF.

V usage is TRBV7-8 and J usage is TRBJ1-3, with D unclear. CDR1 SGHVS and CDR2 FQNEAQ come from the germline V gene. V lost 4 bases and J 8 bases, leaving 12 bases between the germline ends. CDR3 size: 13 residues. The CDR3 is CASSWRTADTIYF. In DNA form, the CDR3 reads TGTGCCAGCAGCTGGCGGACCGCGGACACCATATATTTT.

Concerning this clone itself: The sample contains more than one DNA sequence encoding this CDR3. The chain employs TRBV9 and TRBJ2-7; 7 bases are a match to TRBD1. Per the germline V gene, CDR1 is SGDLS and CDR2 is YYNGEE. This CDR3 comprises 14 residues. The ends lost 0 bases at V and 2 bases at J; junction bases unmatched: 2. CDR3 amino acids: CASSVGQGAYEQYF. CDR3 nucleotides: TGTGCCAGCAGCGTAGGGCAGGGGGCCTACGAGCAGTACTTC.

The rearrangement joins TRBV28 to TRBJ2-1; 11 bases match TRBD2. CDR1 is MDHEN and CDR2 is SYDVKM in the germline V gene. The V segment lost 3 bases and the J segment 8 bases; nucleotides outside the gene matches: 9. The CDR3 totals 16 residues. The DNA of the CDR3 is TGTGCCAGCAGTTTTAGTACTAGCGGGAGTCGCGATGAGCAGTTCTTC. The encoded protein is CASSFSTSGSRDEQFF.

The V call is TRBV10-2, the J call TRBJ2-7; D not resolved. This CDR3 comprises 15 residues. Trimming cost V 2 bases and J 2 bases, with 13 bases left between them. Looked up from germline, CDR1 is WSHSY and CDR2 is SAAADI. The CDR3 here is CASSEISAGTYEQYF. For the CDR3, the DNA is TGCGCCAGCAGTGAGATATCGGCAGGTACCTACGAGCAGTACTTC.

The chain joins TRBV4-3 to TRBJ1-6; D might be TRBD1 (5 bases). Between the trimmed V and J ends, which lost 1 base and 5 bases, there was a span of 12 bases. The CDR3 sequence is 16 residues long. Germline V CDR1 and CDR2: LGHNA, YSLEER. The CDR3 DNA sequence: TGCGCCAGCAGCCAAGTAGCGGGACTGAATAATTCACCCCTCCACTTT. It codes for CASSQVAGLNNSPLHF.

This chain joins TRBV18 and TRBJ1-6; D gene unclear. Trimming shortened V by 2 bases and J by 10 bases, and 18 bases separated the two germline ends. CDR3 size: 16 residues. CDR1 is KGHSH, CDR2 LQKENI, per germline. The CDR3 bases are TGTGCCAGCTCACCATTGGAAATGGGCGCAGGATCACCCCTCCACTTT. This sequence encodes CASSPLEMGAGSPLHF.

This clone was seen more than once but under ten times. The chain's CDR3 is CASSFGRGGRSSTDTQYF. The CDR3 DNA reads TGTGCCAGCAGCTTTGGGCGCGGCGGGAGATCTAGCACAGATACGCAGTATTTT. The chain joins TRBV11-2 to TRBJ2-3, with 7 bases fitting TRBD2. V dropped 3 bases and J dropped 0; count of bases not matched to a gene: 12. The germline CDR1 and CDR2 sequences are SGHAT and FQNNGV. The CDR3 is made up of 18 amino acids.

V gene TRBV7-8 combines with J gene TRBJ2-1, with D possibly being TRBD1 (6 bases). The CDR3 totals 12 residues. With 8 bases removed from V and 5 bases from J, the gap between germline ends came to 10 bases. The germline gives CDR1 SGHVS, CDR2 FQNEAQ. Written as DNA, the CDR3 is TGTGCCAGCGATCCAGGGGACAATGAGCAGTTCTTC. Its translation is CASDPGDNEQFF.